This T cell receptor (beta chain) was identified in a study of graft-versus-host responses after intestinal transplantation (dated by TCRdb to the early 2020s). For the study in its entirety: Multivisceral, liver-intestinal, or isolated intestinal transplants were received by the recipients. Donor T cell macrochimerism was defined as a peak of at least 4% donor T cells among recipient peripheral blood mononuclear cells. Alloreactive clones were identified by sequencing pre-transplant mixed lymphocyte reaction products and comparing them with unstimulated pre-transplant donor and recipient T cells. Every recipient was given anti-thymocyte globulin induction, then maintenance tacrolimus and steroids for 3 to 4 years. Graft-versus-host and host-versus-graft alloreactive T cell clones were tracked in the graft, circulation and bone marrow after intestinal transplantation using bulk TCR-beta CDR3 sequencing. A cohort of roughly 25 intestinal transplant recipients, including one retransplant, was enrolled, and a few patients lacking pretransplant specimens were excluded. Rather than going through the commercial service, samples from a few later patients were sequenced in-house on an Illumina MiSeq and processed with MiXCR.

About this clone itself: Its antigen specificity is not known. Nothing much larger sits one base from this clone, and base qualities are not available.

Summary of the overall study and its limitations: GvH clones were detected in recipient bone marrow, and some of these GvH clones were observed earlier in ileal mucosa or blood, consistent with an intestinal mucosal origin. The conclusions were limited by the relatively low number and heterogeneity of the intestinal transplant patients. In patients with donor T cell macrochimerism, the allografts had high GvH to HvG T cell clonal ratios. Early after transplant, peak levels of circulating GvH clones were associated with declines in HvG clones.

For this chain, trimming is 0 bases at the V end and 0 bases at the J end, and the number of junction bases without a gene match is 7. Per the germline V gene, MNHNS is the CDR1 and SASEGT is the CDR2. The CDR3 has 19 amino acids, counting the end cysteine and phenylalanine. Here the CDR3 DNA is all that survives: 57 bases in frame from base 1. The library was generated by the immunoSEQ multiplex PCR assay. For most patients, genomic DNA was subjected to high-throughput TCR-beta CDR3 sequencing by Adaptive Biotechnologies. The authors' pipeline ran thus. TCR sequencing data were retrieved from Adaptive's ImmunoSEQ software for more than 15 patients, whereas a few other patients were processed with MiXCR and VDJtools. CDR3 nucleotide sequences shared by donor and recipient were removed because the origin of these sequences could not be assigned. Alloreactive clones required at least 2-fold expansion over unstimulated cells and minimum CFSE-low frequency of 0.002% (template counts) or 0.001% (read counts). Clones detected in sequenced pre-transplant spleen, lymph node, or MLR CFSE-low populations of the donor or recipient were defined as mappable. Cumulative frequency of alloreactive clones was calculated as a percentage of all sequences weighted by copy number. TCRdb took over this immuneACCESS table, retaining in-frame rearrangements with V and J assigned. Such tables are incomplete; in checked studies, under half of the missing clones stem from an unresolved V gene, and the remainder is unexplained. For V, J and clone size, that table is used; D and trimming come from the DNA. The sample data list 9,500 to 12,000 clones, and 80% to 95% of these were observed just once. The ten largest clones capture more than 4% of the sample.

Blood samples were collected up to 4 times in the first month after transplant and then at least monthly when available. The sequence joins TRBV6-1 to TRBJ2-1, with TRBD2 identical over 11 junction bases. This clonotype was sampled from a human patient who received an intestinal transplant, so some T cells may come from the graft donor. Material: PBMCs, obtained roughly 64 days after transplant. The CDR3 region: CASSEAGLAGGFSYNEQFF. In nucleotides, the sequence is TGTGCCAGCAGTGAAGCGGGGCTAGCGGGAGGTTTCTCCTACAATGAGCAGTTCTTC.